This T cell receptor beta chain derives from a study of neurological immune-mediated disorders. The V gene lost 3 bases and the J gene lost 2 bases, with 11 bases spanning the gap. CDR3 length: 13 residues. Per germline, CDR1 DFQATT and CDR2 SNEGSKA (reference sequence). Each CDR3 protein is one row after TCRdb ran MiXCR on the 5' RACE reads. The sample carries tens of thousands of distinct CDR3 sequences, about 4% recorded once. Libraries from sorted cells used 1 million T cells (CD4+ or CD8+). This clonotype was observed at least ten times. The TCR comes from a middle-aged woman in good health. The sequenced material came from CD4+ T cells from blood. The chain carries TRBV20-1 and TRBJ2-7; TRBD2 is a possible D gene (7 bases). The DNA for the CDR3 is TGCAGTGCTAGGGGGGGGGCCGCCTACGAGCAGTACTTC. Its translation is CSARGGAAYEQYF.